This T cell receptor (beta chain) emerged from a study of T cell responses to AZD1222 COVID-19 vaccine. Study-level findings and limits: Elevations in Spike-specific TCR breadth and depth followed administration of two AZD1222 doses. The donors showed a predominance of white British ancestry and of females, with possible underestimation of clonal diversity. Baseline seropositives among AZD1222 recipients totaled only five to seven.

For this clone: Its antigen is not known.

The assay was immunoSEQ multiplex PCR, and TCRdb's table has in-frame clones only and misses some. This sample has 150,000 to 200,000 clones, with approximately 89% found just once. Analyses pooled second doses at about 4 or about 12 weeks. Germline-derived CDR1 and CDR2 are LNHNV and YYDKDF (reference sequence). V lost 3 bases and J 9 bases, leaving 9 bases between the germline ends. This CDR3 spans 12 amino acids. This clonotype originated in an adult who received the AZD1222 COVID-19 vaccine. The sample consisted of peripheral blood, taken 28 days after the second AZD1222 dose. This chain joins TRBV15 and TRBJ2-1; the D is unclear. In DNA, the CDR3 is TGTGCCACCAGCAGTACAGTAGGTGAGCAGTTCTTC. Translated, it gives CATSSTVGEQFF.